This T cell receptor (beta chain) was observed in a study of blood T cell repertoires in COVID-19. Study summary: COVID-19 samples, acute and convalescent, were from the United States, Italy and Spain. T cells, B-cell-depleted T cells, or PBMCs provided the cDNA or gDNA that served as material.

Per the original data handling: Amplification of reference gene primers provided the estimated nucleated cell counts. The assay was immunoSEQ multiplex PCR, and TCRdb's table has in-frame clones only and misses some. V and J calls and clone size follow that table, whereas D and trimming were derived from the DNA. The sample consists of about 260,000 clones, roughly nine tenths of them appearing once. Trimming removed 1 base at V and 4 bases at J, with 12 bases between. CDR3 length: 15 residues. CDR1 SGHRS and CDR2 YFSETQ come from the germline V gene. The sequence was obtained from a man aged 40-49 years who had recovered from COVID-19. V and J are TRBV5-1 and TRBJ2-1; TRBD2 might be the D (6 bases). Sequenced: peripheral blood. The CDR3 sequence is CASSLTAGPYNEQFF. The CDR3 bases are TGCGCCAGCAGCTTGACCGCGGGGCCTTACAATGAGCAGTTCTTC.